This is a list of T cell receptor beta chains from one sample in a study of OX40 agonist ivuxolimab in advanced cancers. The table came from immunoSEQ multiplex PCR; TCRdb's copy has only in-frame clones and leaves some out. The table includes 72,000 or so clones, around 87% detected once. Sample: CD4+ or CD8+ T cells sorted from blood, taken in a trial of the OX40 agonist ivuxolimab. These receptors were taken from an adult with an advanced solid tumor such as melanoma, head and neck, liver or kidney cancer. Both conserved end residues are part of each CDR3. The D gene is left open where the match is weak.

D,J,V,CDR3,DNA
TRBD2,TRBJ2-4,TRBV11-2,CASSPTTSGSRNIQYF,TGTGCCAGCAGCCCCACGACTAGCGGGAGTAGGAACATTCAGTACTTC
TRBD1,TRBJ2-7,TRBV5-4,CASSLSGQGYEQYF,TGTGCCAGCAGCTTGTCCGGACAGGGGTACGAGCAGTACTTC
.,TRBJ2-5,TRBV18,CASSTVYQETQYF,TGTGCCAGCTCCACTGTGTACCAAGAGACCCAGTACTTC
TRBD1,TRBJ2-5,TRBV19,CASSRGDRGQETQYF,TGTGCCAGTAGTCGGGGAGACAGGGGGCAAGAGACCCAGTACTTC
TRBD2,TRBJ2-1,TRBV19,CASRGLADHNEQFF,TGTGCCAGTAGAGGACTAGCGGACCACAATGAGCAGTTCTTC
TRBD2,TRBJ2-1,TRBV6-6,CASSYTGLARNEQFF,TGTGCCAGCAGTTACACAGGACTAGCGAGGAATGAGCAGTTCTTC
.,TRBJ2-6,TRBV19,CASSIRWVGSSGANVLTF,TGTGCCAGTAGTATACGTTGGGTGGGGAGCTCTGGGGCCAACGTCCTGACTTTC
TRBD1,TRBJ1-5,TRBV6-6,CASSRTGGNQPQHF,TGTGCCAGCAGTAGAACAGGGGGCAATCAGCCCCAGCATTTT
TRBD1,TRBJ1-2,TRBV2,CASTGGEGFGYTF,TGTGCCAGTACAGGGGGCGAAGGGTTCGGCTACACCTTC
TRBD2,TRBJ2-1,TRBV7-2,CASSSTGTSGRSYNEQFF,TGTGCCAGCAGCTCGACGGGGACTAGCGGGAGATCCTACAATGAGCAGTTCTTC
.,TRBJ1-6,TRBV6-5,CASSYSAPWNSPLHF,TGTGCCAGCAGTTACAGCGCCCCTTGGAATTCACCCCTCCACTTT
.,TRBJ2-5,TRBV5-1,CASSLTGILETQYF,TGCGCCAGCAGCTTGACAGGGATTTTGGAGACCCAGTACTTC